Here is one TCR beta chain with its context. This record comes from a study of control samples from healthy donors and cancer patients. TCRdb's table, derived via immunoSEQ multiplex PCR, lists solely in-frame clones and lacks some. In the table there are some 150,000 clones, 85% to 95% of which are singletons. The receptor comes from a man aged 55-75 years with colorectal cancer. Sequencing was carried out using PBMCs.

The chain's CDR3 is CASSSLWDEQFF. In nucleotides, the CDR3 is TGTGCCAGCAGCTCCTTGTGGGATGAGCAGTTCTTC. The V and J genes are TRBV6-2 or TRBV6-3 and TRBJ2-1, with no clear D. V was cut by 6 bases and J by 8 bases, with 11 bases left in between. The CDR3 loop spans 12 amino acids. From germline, CDR1 is MNHEY and CDR2 SVGEGT.